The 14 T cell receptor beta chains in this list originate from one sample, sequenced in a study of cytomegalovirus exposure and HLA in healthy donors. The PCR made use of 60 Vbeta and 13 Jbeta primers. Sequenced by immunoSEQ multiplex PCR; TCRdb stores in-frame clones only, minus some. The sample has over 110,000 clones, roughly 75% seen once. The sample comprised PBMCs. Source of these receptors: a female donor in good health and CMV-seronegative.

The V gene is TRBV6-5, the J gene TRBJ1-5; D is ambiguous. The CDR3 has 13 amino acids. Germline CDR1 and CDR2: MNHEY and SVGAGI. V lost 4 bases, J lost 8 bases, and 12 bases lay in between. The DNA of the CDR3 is TGTGCCAGCAGTTTGGGAGGACTCGAGCCCCAGCATTTT. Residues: CASSLGGLEPQHF.

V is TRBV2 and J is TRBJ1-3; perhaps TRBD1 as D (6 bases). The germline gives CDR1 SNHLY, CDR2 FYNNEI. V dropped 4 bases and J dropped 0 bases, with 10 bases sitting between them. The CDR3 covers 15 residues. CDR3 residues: CASSVTGYSGNTIYF. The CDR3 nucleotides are TGTGCCAGCAGTGTAACAGGGTACTCTGGAAACACCATATATTTT.

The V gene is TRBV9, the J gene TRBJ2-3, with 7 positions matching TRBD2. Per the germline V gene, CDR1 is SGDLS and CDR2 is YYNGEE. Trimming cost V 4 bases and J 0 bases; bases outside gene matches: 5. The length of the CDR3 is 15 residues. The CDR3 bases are TGTGCCAGCAGCTTAGATAGCGGGAGCACAGATACGCAGTATTTT. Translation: CASSLDSGSTDTQYF.

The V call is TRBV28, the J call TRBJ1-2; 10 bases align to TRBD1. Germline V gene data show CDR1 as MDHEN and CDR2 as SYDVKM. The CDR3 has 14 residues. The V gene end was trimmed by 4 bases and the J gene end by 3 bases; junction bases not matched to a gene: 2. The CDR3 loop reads CASSSGQGHYGYTF. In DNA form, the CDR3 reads TGTGCCAGCAGTTCGGGACAGGGGCACTATGGCTACACCTTC.

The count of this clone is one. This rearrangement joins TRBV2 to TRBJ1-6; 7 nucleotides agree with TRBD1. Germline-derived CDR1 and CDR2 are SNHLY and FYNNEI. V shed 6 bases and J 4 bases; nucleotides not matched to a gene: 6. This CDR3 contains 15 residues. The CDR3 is CASRGGTEYNSPLHF. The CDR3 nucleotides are TGTGCCAGCAGAGGTGGGACAGAATATAATTCACCCCTCCACTTT.

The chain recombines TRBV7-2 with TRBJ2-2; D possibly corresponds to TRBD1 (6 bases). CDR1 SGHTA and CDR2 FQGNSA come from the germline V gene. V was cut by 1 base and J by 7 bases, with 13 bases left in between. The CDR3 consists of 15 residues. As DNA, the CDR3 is TGTGCCAGCAGCTTAGTAACAGGGAAGGACGGGGAGCTGTTTTTT. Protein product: CASSLVTGKDGELFF.

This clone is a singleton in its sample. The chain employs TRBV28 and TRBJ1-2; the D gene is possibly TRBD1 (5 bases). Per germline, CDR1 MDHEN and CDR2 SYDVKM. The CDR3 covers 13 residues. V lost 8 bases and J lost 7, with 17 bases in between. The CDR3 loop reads CASSKKGFRGYTF. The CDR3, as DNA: TGTGCCAGCTCCAAAAAGGGGTTCCGTGGCTACACCTTC.

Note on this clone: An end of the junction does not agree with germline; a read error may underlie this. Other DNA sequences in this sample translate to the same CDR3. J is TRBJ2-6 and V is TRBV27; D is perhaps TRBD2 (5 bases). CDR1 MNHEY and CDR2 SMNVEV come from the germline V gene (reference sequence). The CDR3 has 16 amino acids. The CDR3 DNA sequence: TGTGCTAGCAGCTCTTTCGGGGACTCTGGGGCCAACGTCCTGACTTTC. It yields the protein CASSSFGDSGANVLTF.

CDR3 sequence reads: CASSLLRNTEAFF. The CDR3 DNA reads TGTGCCAGCAGCTTACTCAGGAACACTGAAGCTTTCTTT. The J gene is TRBJ1-1, the V gene TRBV7-6; no definite D call. Trimming left V 2 bases short and J 1 base short, with 5 bases between. This CDR3 has 13 residues. Germline V lookup: CDR1 SGHVS, CDR2 FNYEAQ.

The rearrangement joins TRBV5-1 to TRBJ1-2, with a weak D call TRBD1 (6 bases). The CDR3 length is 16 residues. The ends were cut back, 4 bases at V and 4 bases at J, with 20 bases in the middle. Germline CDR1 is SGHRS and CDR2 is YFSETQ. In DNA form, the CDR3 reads TGCGCCAGCAGCCCGGAGGGAGGGGGAGGCGGCTATGGCTACACCTTC. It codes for CASSPEGGGGGYGYTF.

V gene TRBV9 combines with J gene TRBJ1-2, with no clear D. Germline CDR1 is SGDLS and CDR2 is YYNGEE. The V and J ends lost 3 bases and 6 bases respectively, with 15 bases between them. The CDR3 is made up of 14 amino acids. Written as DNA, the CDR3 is TGTGCCAGCAGCGATTCGGGTGGTTGGGATGGCTACACCTTC. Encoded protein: CASSDSGGWDGYTF.

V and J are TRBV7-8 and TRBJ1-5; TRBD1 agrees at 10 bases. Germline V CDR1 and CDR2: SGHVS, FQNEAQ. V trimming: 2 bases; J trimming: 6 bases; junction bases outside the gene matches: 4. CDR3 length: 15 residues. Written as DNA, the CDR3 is TGTGCCAGCAGCTTAATGACAGGGGGCACTCAGCCCCAGCATTTT. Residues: CASSLMTGGTQPQHF.

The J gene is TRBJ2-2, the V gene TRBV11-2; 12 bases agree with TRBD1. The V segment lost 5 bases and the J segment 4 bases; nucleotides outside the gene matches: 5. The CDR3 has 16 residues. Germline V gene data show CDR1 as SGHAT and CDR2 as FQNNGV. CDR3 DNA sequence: TGTGCCAGCAGCGCAAGGGACAGGGGGCGCACCGGGGAGCTGTTTTTT. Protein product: CASSARDRGRTGELFF.

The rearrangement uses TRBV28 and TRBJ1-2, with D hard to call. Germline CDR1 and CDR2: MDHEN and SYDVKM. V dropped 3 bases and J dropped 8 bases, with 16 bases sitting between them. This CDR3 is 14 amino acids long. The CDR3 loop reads CASSFTVDIVGYTF. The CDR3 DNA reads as TGTGCCAGCAGTTTTACAGTCGATATTGTAGGCTACACCTTC.